This T cell receptor (beta chain) was found in a study of blood T cell repertoires in COVID-19. Study at large: The origin of the acute and convalescent COVID-19 samples was the United States, Italy and Spain.

V lost 2 bases and J lost 4, with 8 bases in between. Germline V gene lookup returns CDR1 MNHEY and CDR2 SMNVEV (reference sequence). The CDR3 spans 13 residues. Here immunoSEQ multiplex PCR was the method, and the copy in TCRdb shows in-frame clones only, minus some. The sample lists some 97,000 clones; approximately 86% were seen once. This clonotype was obtained from a woman between 45 and 60 years old who had recovered from COVID-19. The rearrangement joins TRBV27 to TRBJ1-1; D remains unclear. Sequenced material: PBMCs or T cells enriched from blood (not recorded which). The CDR3 coding sequence is TGTGCCAGCAGTTTAGAAGCTACCACTGAAGCTTTCTTT. This gives the protein CASSLEATTEAFF.